What follows is one T cell receptor (beta chain) and its context. The record originates from a study of blood T cell repertoires in COVID-19. About the research overall: Some COVID-19 samples were acute and others convalescent; all came from the United States, Italy and Spain. PBMCs, B-cell-depleted T cells, or T cells provided the cDNA or gDNA that made up the material.

Original data processing: Reference gene primers were amplified, and this amplification served to estimate nucleated cell counts. Repertoires were generated with immunoSEQ multiplex PCR, while TCRdb's copy carries only in-frame clones and drops some. The V and J calls and the clone size are those of that table, but D and trimming were determined from the DNA. The sample has 210,000 or so clones, 65% to 85% seen once. The CDR3 extends over 15 amino acids. Germline assignment: CDR1 LGHDT and CDR2 YNNKEL (reference sequence). V gave up 3 bases and J gave up 5 bases, with 13 bases separating them. The TCR comes from a man aged 50-60 years with active or convalescent COVID-19. Specimen: peripheral blood. The chain couples TRBV3-1 (or the pseudogene TRBV3-2) to TRBJ1-4, with D perhaps matching TRBD1 (6 bases). CDR3 residues: CASSHRDTQNEKLFF. The CDR3 DNA reads TGTGCCAGCAGCCATAGGGACACCCAGAATGAAAAACTGTTTTTT.